The T cell receptor beta chain under discussion was sequenced for a study of T cells in Graves' hyperthyroidism and ophthalmopathy. General study results and limits: The model foresaw ophthalmopathy a median about 6.1 months prior to onset.

This clonotype was counted a few times. Its target is unknown. One end of the junction is discordant with germline, which a read error may explain. The CDR3 sequence is 13 residues long. Looked up from germline, CDR1 is SNHLY and CDR2 is FYNNEI. RNA transcripts provided the source from which TCR beta CDR3 regions were amplified. The HTBI primer set was used in a first-round RT-PCR of the TCR CDR3. MiXCR was run by TCRdb on the multiplex PCR reads, yielding one entry per CDR3 protein. The data show some 550,000 distinct CDR3 sequences, roughly 20% seen once. The rearrangement links TRBV2 to TRBJ1-1; D gene ambiguous. The TCR comes from a man aged 18-30 years with Graves' hyperthyroidism. The sample taken for sequencing was blood. The CDR3 here is CAGSEPGSAEAFF. The CDR3, as DNA: TGTGCCGGCAGTGAGCCCGGGAGCGCTGAAGCTTTCTTT. The full variable domain, rest sourced from reference TRBV2 and TRBJ1-1, is EPEVTQTPSHQVTQMGQEVILRCVPISNHLYFYWYRQILGQKVEFLVSFYNNEISEKSEIFDDQFSVERPDGSNFTLKIRSTKLEDSAMYFCAGSEPGSAEAFFGQGTRLTVV.